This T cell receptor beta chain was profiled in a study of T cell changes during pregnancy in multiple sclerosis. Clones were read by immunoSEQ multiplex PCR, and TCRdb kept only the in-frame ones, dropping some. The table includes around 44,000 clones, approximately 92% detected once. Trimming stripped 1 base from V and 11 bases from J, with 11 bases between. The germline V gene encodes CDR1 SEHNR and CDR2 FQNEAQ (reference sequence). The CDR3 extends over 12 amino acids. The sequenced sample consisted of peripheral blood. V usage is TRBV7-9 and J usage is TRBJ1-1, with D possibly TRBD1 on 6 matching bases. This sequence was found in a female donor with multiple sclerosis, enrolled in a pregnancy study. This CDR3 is CASSLEQGGAFF. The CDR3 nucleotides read TGTGCCAGCAGCTTAGAACAGGGCGGCGCTTTCTTT.